This T cell receptor (beta chain) comes out of a study of blood T cell repertoires in COVID-19. The CDR3 totals 15 residues. The germline CDR1 and CDR2 sequences are SGHAT and FQNNGV. V lost 5 bases, J lost 0 bases, and 10 bases lay in between. The repertoire was sequenced with immunoSEQ multiplex PCR; TCRdb's copy has only in-frame clones and lacks some. The table shows about 270,000 clones, with around 93% occurring only once. The V gene is TRBV11-2, the J gene TRBJ1-4; no clear D gene. This clonotype was obtained from a middle-aged man who had been exposed to COVID-19. Source material: PBMCs or T cells enriched from blood (not recorded which). CDR3 amino acids: CASSLGTATNEKLFF. Here the CDR3 DNA reads TGTGCCAGCAGCCTCGGCACAGCAACTAATGAAAAACTGTTTTTT.